This is a list of T cell receptor beta chains from one sample in a study of blood T cell repertoires in COVID-19. Using immunoSEQ multiplex PCR, the repertoire was profiled, and TCRdb retains in-frame clones only, with some absent. Found here are about 400,000 clones, over 75% of them singletons; the top ten hold approximately 2.1%. Sequencing was carried out using PBMCs or T cells enriched from blood (not recorded which). These receptors were obtained from a woman aged 40 to 49 with acute COVID-19. The CDR3 runs from the conserved cysteine through the conserved F or W. Fields, in order: J gene, V gene, CDR3 protein.

j_gene: TRBJ1-4
v_gene: TRBV2
CDR3aa: CASSPTGEGYELFF

j_gene: TRBJ1-2
v_gene: TRBV9
CDR3aa: CASSVTGDGYTF

j_gene: TRBJ1-5
v_gene: TRBV12-3/TRBV12-4
CDR3aa: CASSHRDQQPQHF

j_gene: TRBJ2-3
v_gene: TRBV5-8
CDR3aa: CASSLGGPSTDTQYF

j_gene: TRBJ2-2
v_gene: TRBV6-1
CDR3aa: CASTLTGGSGELFF

j_gene: TRBJ1-4
v_gene: TRBV14
CDR3aa: CASSQDLSGGSPNEKLFF

j_gene: TRBJ1-2
v_gene: TRBV27
CDR3aa: CASIGQGHYGYTF

j_gene: TRBJ1-3
v_gene: TRBV9
CDR3aa: CASSVGRVFSGNTIYF

j_gene: TRBJ2-7
v_gene: TRBV9
CDR3aa: CASSVDVKREQYF

j_gene: TRBJ2-3
v_gene: TRBV20-1
CDR3aa: CSASSRFWGLDGTDTQYF

j_gene: TRBJ2-4
v_gene: TRBV7-2
CDR3aa: CASSLSGLNIQYF

j_gene: TRBJ1-2
v_gene: TRBV3-1/TRBV3-2
CDR3aa: CASSQAEGVSGYTF

j_gene: TRBJ2-3
v_gene: TRBV3-1/TRBV3-2
CDR3aa: CASSQDFPSTDTQYF

j_gene: TRBJ1-1
v_gene: TRBV7-9
CDR3aa: CASSPLGGLPNTEAFF

j_gene: TRBJ1-5
v_gene: TRBV30
CDR3aa: CAWTDGQGRSQPQHF

j_gene: TRBJ1-2
v_gene: TRBV19
CDR3aa: CASSIGRTGDGYTF

j_gene: TRBJ2-2
v_gene: TRBV24-1
CDR3aa: CATSVLSPSGGLTTGELFF

j_gene: TRBJ2-7
v_gene: TRBV6-6
CDR3aa: CASSGRQGAYEQYF

j_gene: TRBJ1-2
v_gene: TRBV4-2
CDR3aa: CASSPQLSEGVGYTF

j_gene: TRBJ2-1
v_gene: TRBV5-4
CDR3aa: CASSFHSNEQFF

j_gene: TRBJ1-4
v_gene: TRBV30
CDR3aa: CAWSRRPQEEKLFF

j_gene: TRBJ1-4
v_gene: TRBV4-1
CDR3aa: CASSQIIGGSANEKLFF

j_gene: TRBJ1-1
v_gene: TRBV5-1
CDR3aa: CASSPTTYPDTEAFF

j_gene: TRBJ2-1
v_gene: TRBV29-1
CDR3aa: CSEPTTGTYNEQFF

j_gene: TRBJ1-1
v_gene: TRBV19
CDR3aa: CASTEGGLNTEAFF

j_gene: TRBJ2-7
v_gene: TRBV30
CDR3aa: CAWSVSQGPYEQYF

j_gene: TRBJ2-1
v_gene: TRBV5-1
CDR3aa: CASSRLSGTGSSYNEQFF

j_gene: TRBJ1-1
v_gene: TRBV20-1
CDR3aa: CSASFGSGGTEAFF

j_gene: TRBJ1-2
v_gene: TRBV29-1
CDR3aa: CSVAGTGDLAYGYTF

j_gene: TRBJ2-1
v_gene: TRBV7-7
CDR3aa: CASSARTGDWGEQFF

j_gene: TRBJ1-1
v_gene: TRBV6-5
CDR3aa: CASSYRGRTEAFF

j_gene: TRBJ1-4
v_gene: TRBV5-4
CDR3aa: CASSLAVGYNEKLFF

j_gene: TRBJ2-4
v_gene: TRBV2
CDR3aa: CASSEALGDRAKNIQYF

j_gene: TRBJ2-3
v_gene: TRBV24-1
CDR3aa: CATRDGTDTQYF

j_gene: TRBJ2-5
v_gene: TRBV4-1
CDR3aa: CASSQEGQGPEETQYF

j_gene: TRBJ1-6
v_gene: TRBV5-1
CDR3aa: CASRYRVMNSPLHF

j_gene: TRBJ1-5
v_gene: TRBV15
CDR3aa: CATSRGQGGYSNQPQHF

j_gene: TRBJ1-1
v_gene: TRBV12-3/TRBV12-4
CDR3aa: CASSPRDREAFF

j_gene: TRBJ2-1
v_gene: TRBV3-1/TRBV3-2
CDR3aa: CASSQELKRGSSYNEQFF

j_gene: TRBJ2-2
v_gene: TRBV9
CDR3aa: CASSGQGLANTGELFF

j_gene: TRBJ1-2
v_gene: TRBV5-6
CDR3aa: CASTSTWQYGYTF